This T cell receptor beta chain was retrieved from a study of shared clonotypes between healthy human individuals. Sequenced by immunoSEQ multiplex PCR; TCRdb stores in-frame clones only, minus some. The data contain some 490,000 clones, approximately 82% of them singletons. Germline CDR1 reads GTSNPN; CDR2 reads SVGIG (reference sequence). Trimming cost V 5 bases and J 2 bases, with 9 bases left between them. The CDR3 runs 12 residues. This clone was recorded only once. This clonotype was obtained from a middle-aged woman in good health. Some clones in this sample may be carry-over from other donors' samples. Material for sequencing was PBMCs. The chain links TRBV30 to TRBJ1-1; D is perhaps TRBD1 (6 bases). The CDR3 protein is CAWGQLNTEAFF. The CDR3 DNA reads as TGTGCCTGGGGACAGCTCAACACTGAAGCTTTCTTT.